A single sample gave rise to the 27 T cell receptor beta chains below, sequenced in a study of metastatic and nonmetastatic thyroid tumors. Not a single patient had been given any form of treatment at any point before undergoing thyroid surgery. MiXCR was used by TCRdb to re-call the PCR reads. In the table there are around 34,000 clones, 15% to 20% of which are singletons. Sample: blood. The receptors originated from a female donor with papillary thyroid cancer or a benign thyroid nodule (not recorded which). Some clones in this sample may be carry-over from other donors' samples.

This clone has a count of ten or more. The chain has TRBV28 and TRBJ2-3; 9 bases align to TRBD2. CDR1 is MDHEN and CDR2 is SYDVKM in the germline V gene. Unmatched junction bases numbered 8, after V lost 3 bases and J lost 4 bases. CDR3 length: 16 residues. CDR3 coding DNA: TGTGCCAGCAGTTTCTTGCTAGCGGGGCCGTCAGATACGCAGTATTTT. Translated: CASSFLLAGPSDTQYF.

This clone is categorized as medium-sized. This rearrangement joins TRBV30 to TRBJ2-7; TRBD1 agrees at 7 bases. The J segment lost 1 base and the V segment lost 8 bases, leaving 8 bases of the junction unmatched. The germline CDR1 and CDR2 sequences are GTSNPN and SVGIG (reference sequence). This CDR3 is built from 13 residues. CDR3 sequence: CARTGAYSYEQYF. In DNA form, the CDR3 reads TGTGCCCGAACAGGGGCTTATTCCTACGAGCAGTACTTC.

The V and J genes are TRBV6-4 and TRBJ1-5; D is perhaps TRBD1 (6 bases). There are 13 residues in the CDR3. V was pared by 5 bases and J by 4 bases, with 9 bases between. The germline gives CDR1 MRHNA, CDR2 SNTAGT. CDR3 bases: TGTGCCAGCAGTCAGGGGCTTAATCAGCCCCAGCATTTT. It translates to CASSQGLNQPQHF.

At least ten counts were recorded for this clone. One base away lies a much larger clone, so this may be a sequencing read error. The V call is TRBV6-6, the J call TRBJ2-7; a weak D match, TRBD2 (5 bases). The germline gives CDR1 MNHNY, CDR2 SVGAGI (reference sequence). The CDR3 spans 14 residues. This CDR3 reads CASSYERASCEQYF. CDR3 sequence (DNA): TGTGCCAGCAGTTACGAGAGGGCATCCTGCGAGCAGTACTTC.

In this sample, this clone turned up many times. Possible read error: a much larger clone is one base away. The V and J genes are TRBV19 and TRBJ2-7, with 8 bases that match TRBD2. CDR1 is LNHDA, CDR2 SQIVND, per germline (reference sequence). V dropped 7 bases and J dropped 4; count of bases not matched to a gene: 6. This CDR3 has 13 residues. CDR3 sequence (DNA): TGTGCCAGTACCCGGGGGGGCCATTACGAGCAGTACTTC. It specifies CASTRGGHYEQYF.

This clone was seen many times. At one boundary the junction diverges from the germline segment, which might be a read error. In the same sample, other DNA sequences code for this CDR3. The chain is built from TRBV6-1 and TRBJ1-5; D uncertain. Per the germline V gene, CDR1 is MNHNS and CDR2 is SASEGT. The CDR3 contains 15 residues. CDR3 nucleotide sequence: TGTGCCAGCAGTGAAACCCTGGACTTCAATCAGCCCCAGCATTTC. Amino acid sequence: CASSETLDFNQPQHF.

In its sample, this clone was seen a few times. The chain combines TRBV6-5 with TRBJ1-2; D remains ambiguous. The CDR3 extends over 13 amino acids. Germline CDR1 and CDR2: MNHEY and SVGAGI. V was shortened by 4 bases and J by 8 bases, with 14 bases between the two germline ends. DNA of the CDR3: TGTGCCAGCAGTTCGCGACTCGACGGGGGCTACACCTTC. This codes for CASSSRLDGGYTF.

On this clone itself: This CDR3 is missing its conserved last phenylalanine or tryptophan, likely due to a read error. No DNA is shown, since the ends of the CDR3 on it are uncertain; the CDR3 is the one TCRdb lists. This chain connects TRBV9 to TRBJ2-1; the table calls TRBD2, which could not be checked here. From its first to its last residue, the CDR3 has 15 amino acids. The germline gives CDR1 SGDLS, CDR2 YYNGEE. CDR3: CASSVSSGGAGEQDL.

This clone was picked up many times. V gene TRBV3-1 combines with J gene TRBJ2-1; a weak D match, TRBD2 (6 bases). The CDR3 has 15 residues. From germline, CDR1 is LGHDT and CDR2 YNNKEL (reference sequence). Trimming took 1 base from V and 8 from J, leaving 15 bases between them. The CDR3 protein is CASSQAYGGGHEQFF. The DNA for the CDR3 is TGTGCCAGCAGCCAAGCCTACGGGGGTGGGCATGAGCAGTTCTTC.

This clone was observed many times. V usage is TRBV5-1 and J usage is TRBJ1-4; 7 bases match TRBD1. The CDR3 covers 14 residues. CDR1 and CDR2 from the germline V gene are SGHRS and YFSETQ. V lost 5 bases to trimming and J lost 4 bases; unmatched junction nucleotides: 5. The CDR3 protein is CASSPGTVNEKLFF. As DNA, the CDR3 is TGCGCCAGCAGTCCCGGGACAGTTAATGAAAAACTGTTTTTT.

V is TRBV14 and J is TRBJ2-7, with 11 positions matching TRBD2. The CDR3 loop spans 15 amino acids. The V and J ends lost 3 bases and 3 bases, in that order; junction bases with no gene match: 4. CDR1 is SGHDN, CDR2 FVKESK, per germline. This CDR3 is CASSQTSGNYYEQYF. CDR3 coding DNA: TGTGCCAGCAGCCAGACTAGCGGGAATTACTACGAGCAGTACTTC.

This clone was seen at least ten times. J is TRBJ1-5 and V is TRBV6-6; 8 bases line up with TRBD1. Germline CDR1 reads MNHNY; CDR2 reads SVGAGI (reference sequence). CDR3 length: 16 amino acids. V lost 4 bases, J lost 3 bases, and 8 bases stayed unmatched. In DNA, the CDR3 is TGTGCCAGCAGTTTAACGCGGACAGGGAACAATCAGCCCCAGCATTTT. Encoded protein: CASSLTRTGNNQPQHF.

This clone was observed many times. The J gene is TRBJ1-5, the V gene TRBV6-1; D ambiguous. There are 12 residues in the CDR3. Trimming shortened V by 6 bases and J by 7 bases, and 10 bases separated the two germline ends. Per germline, CDR1 MNHNS and CDR2 SASEGT. This chain's CDR3 is CASSHLGQPQHF. The CDR3 region has the DNA TGTGCCAGCAGCCACCTAGGGCAGCCCCAGCATTTT.

On this clone: The junction shows a germline mismatch at one end, possibly a read error. The chain has TRBV25-1 and TRBJ2-1, with 10 positions matching TRBD2. This CDR3 spans 15 amino acids. Per germline, CDR1 MGHDK and CDR2 SYGVNS. CDR3 in DNA: TGTGCCAGCATTGAAGCTAGCGGGAGTTACAATGAGCAGTTCTTC. This sequence encodes CASIEASGSYNEQFF. Combining the CDR3 with reference TRBV25-1 and TRBJ2-1 gives the whole variable domain EADIYQTPRYLVIGTGKKITLECSQTMGHDKMYWYQQDPGMELHLIHYSYGVNSTEKGDLSSESTVSRIRTEHFPLTLESARPSHTSQYLCASIEASGSYNEQFFGPGTRLTVL.

This sequence joins TRBV6-5 and TRBJ2-3; TRBD1 or TRBD2 may be the D gene (6 bases each). Germline V CDR1 and CDR2: MNHEY, SVGAGI. The CDR3 runs to 17 residues. V lost 2 bases and J lost 1, with 16 bases in between. CDR3 in amino acids: CASSYNAGHTRTDTQYF. CDR3 coding DNA: TGTGCCAGCAGTTACAATGCGGGACATACCCGCACAGATACGCAGTATTTT.

By sample fraction, this clone is medium-sized. CDR3: CSARDRRGGRYRNEQFF. The DNA for the CDR3 is TGCAGTGCTAGAGACCGTCGGGGCGGGAGGTATCGTAATGAGCAGTTCTTC. The V call is TRBV20-1, the J call TRBJ2-1; 8 positions match TRBD2. The CDR3 consists of 17 residues. Germline CDR1 and CDR2: DFQATT and SNEGSKA (reference sequence). The V gene end was trimmed by 0 bases and the J gene end by 7 bases; junction bases not matched to a gene: 14.

This clone was detected many times. This chain uses TRBV5-4 with TRBJ1-1, with unresolved D. V lost 2 bases, J lost 1 base, and 6 bases lay in between. Germline CDR1 is SGHNT and CDR2 is YYREEE (reference sequence). The CDR3 runs to 13 residues. The CDR3 here is CASSLDSNTEAFF. Here the CDR3 DNA reads TGTGCCAGCAGCTTAGATTCGAACACTGAAGCTTTCTTT.

This clone was seen a handful of times. At one end the junction does not follow the germline gene, possibly because of a read error. The V and J genes are TRBV28 and TRBJ2-7; a possible D gene is TRBD2 (5 bases). Germline V gene sequence: CDR1 MDHEN, CDR2 SYDVKM. This CDR3 region has 11 residues. In DNA, the CDR3 is TGTGCCAGCAGTTTAGAGGGCAGTAGAGACTTC. This codes for CASSLEGSRDF.

The sample holds many counts of this clone. This chain joins TRBV6-1 and TRBJ2-5; perhaps TRBD1 as D (5 bases). Germline-derived CDR1 and CDR2 are MNHNS and SASEGT. This CDR3 is built from 13 residues. The V end was cut by 6 bases, the J end by 5 bases, with 13 bases between. CDR3 coding DNA: TGTGCCAGCAGGCTGCCAGCAGGGGAGACCCAGTACTTC. This gives the protein CASRLPAGETQYF.

This clone was counted at least ten times. The genes are TRBV7-6 and TRBJ2-3; perhaps TRBD2 as D (5 bases). Trimming stripped 5 bases from V and 7 bases from J, with 19 bases between. The CDR3 has 15 amino acids. Germline V lookup: CDR1 SGHVS, CDR2 FNYEAQ. DNA for the CDR3: TGTGCCAGCAGCCAAGGAGGTTCCTTGGAGCATACGCAGTATTTT. The encoded protein is CASSQGGSLEHTQYF. Variable domain in full (rest from reference TRBV7-6 and TRBJ2-3): GAGVSQSPRYKVTKRGQDVALRCDPISGHVSLYWYRQALGQGPEFLTYFNYEAQQDKSGLPNDRFSAERPEGSISTLTIQRTEQRDSAMYRCASSQGGSLEHTQYFGPGTRLTVL.

The genes are TRBV12-3 or TRBV12-4 and TRBJ2-1, with 9 bases matching TRBD1. CDR3 size: 14 residues. The J segment lost 9 bases and the V segment lost 6 bases, leaving 9 bases of the junction unmatched. CDR3 nucleotides: TGTGCCAGCAGGACCTCGGGACAGGGTGGTGAGCAGTTCTTC. Translated, it gives CASRTSGQGGEQFF.

This clone was seen repeatedly, ten times or more. The chain couples TRBV19 to TRBJ1-5; 8 bases agree with TRBD1. The CDR3 has 16 residues. Germline V gene data show CDR1 as LNHDA and CDR2 as SQIVND (reference sequence). Unmatched junction bases numbered 5, after V lost 3 bases and J lost 1 base. The CDR3 reads CASSIQRTGSNQPQHF. Written as DNA, the CDR3 is TGTGCCAGTAGTATTCAGCGGACAGGGAGCAATCAGCCCCAGCATTTT.

The chain combines TRBV10-1 with TRBJ2-5; 11 bases match TRBD2. V shed 2 bases, J shed 4 bases, and the junction held 3 bases outside the gene matches. CDR1 is WNHNN and CDR2 is SYGVQD in the germline V gene (reference sequence). The CDR3 runs 15 residues. CDR3 coding DNA: TGCGCCAGCAGTGAGAAAGGACTAGCGGGAGAGACCCAGTACTTC. It is translated as CASSEKGLAGETQYF.

This clone was seen many times. The J gene is TRBJ1-3, the V gene TRBV11-3, with D uncertain. V was clipped by 5 bases and J by 4 bases, with 15 bases between them. Germline V gene lookup returns CDR1 SGHNT and CDR2 YENEEA. The CDR3 totals 15 residues. The CDR3 nucleotides read TGTGCCAGCAGCCCCCCGGTGGGGTTCGGAAACACCATATATTTT. Encoded protein: CASSPPVGFGNTIYF.

This clone is medium-sized (0.01 to 0.1%) by share. This chain joins TRBV28 and TRBJ1-6; weak D call: TRBD1 (6 bases). Per the germline V gene, CDR1 is MDHEN and CDR2 is SYDVKM. The CDR3 contains 14 residues. The V end was cut by 5 bases, the J end by 14 bases, with 19 bases between. This CDR3 is CASSTPGGGWTLHF. The CDR3 bases are TGTGCCAGCAGTACCCCGGGGGGCGGGTGGACCCTCCACTTT.

At least ten counts were recorded for this clone. Germline and junction disagree at one end, which may indicate a read error. The identical CDR3 is also encoded by other nucleotide sequences in the sample. The chain joins TRBV6-1 to TRBJ1-2; perhaps TRBD1 as D (5 bases). Looked up from germline, CDR1 is MNHNS and CDR2 is SASEGT. The CDR3 runs 13 residues. As DNA, the CDR3 is TGTGCCAGCCGACAGACGGCGAACTATGGCTACACCTTT. It codes for CASRQTANYGYTF.

As for this clone: A much larger clone differs from this one at a single base, so this may be a read error. J is TRBJ2-1 and V is TRBV27; no clear D gene. The CDR3 has 12 amino acids. V shed 7 bases and J shed 7 bases, with 11 bases lying between them. Germline CDR1 reads MNHEY; CDR2 reads SMNVEV (reference sequence). DNA of the CDR3: TGTGCCAGCATAAAGCTAGGGAATGAGCAGTTCTTC. Translating it yields CASIKLGNEQFF.